The 29 T cell receptor beta chains given below trace back to one sample, sequenced in a study of shared clonotypes between healthy human individuals. Produced via immunoSEQ multiplex PCR; TCRdb's table is partial and in-frame only. Among around 1.5 million clones listed, roughly 98% were seen once. The sample taken for sequencing was naive CD4+ T cells sorted from blood. Subset denoted: CD45RA+ positively selected. The receptors stem from a man aged 25 to 45 in good health.

The chain uses TRBV29-1 and TRBJ1-1; D might be TRBD1 (6 bases). Trimming removed 3 bases from V and 4 bases from J, with 12 bases in between. The CDR3 is made up of 13 amino acids. Germline CDR1 SQVTM, CDR2 ANQGSEA. CDR3 residues: CSVEGGPRTEAFF. CDR3 DNA: TGCAGCGTTGAGGGGGGGCCGCGCACTGAAGCTTTCTTT.

The chain uses TRBV18 and TRBJ2-7, with D tentatively TRBD1 (6 bases). Germline CDR1 is KGHSH and CDR2 is LQKENI. The CDR3 totals 15 residues. V lost 0 bases and J 1 base, leaving 10 bases between the germline ends. The CDR3, as DNA: TGTGCCAGCTCACCACCGGGGGCTTCTTCCTACGAGCAGTACTTC. Translation: CASSPPGASSYEQYF.

The chain couples TRBV30 to TRBJ1-1; D is uncertain. Germline assignment: CDR1 GTSNPN and CDR2 SVGIG (reference sequence). CDR3 length equals 13 residues. V was clipped by 2 bases and J by 4 bases, with 11 bases between them. This CDR3 reads CAWSRRVPTEAFF. For the CDR3, the DNA is TGTGCCTGGAGTAGGAGGGTCCCCACTGAAGCTTTCTTT.

J is TRBJ1-5 and V is TRBV11-2, with D unclear. Trimming removed 0 bases from V and 1 base from J, with 7 bases in between. The CDR3 has 15 amino acids. CDR1 and CDR2 (germline): SGHAT, FQNNGV. CDR3 coding DNA: TGTGCCAGCAGCTTAGAGCGGGGAAGCAATCAGCCCCAGCATTTT. Amino acid sequence: CASSLERGSNQPQHF.

Regarding this clone: Additional DNA sequences in this sample encode the identical CDR3. The chain employs TRBV7-2 and TRBJ2-1; TRBD2 matches at 9 bases. The CDR3 runs 16 residues. V trimming: 1 base; J trimming: 4 bases; junction bases outside the gene matches: 5. From germline, CDR1 is SGHTA and CDR2 FQGNSA. The CDR3: CASSLGLAGIYNEQFF. CDR3 nucleotide sequence: TGTGCCAGCAGCTTAGGCCTAGCGGGGATTTACAATGAGCAGTTCTTC.

This clone was seen a few times. This rearrangement joins TRBV6-1 to TRBJ2-7; D perhaps matches TRBD1 (5 bases). This CDR3 region has 12 residues. Trimming cost V 5 bases and J 3 bases, with 8 bases left between them. Germline CDR1 reads MNHNS; CDR2 reads SASEGT. The DNA for the CDR3 is TGTGCCAGCAGTATACAGGTCTACGAGCAGTACTTC. Translated: CASSIQVYEQYF.

The V and J genes are TRBV18 and TRBJ2-7, with 13 bases matching TRBD2. The CDR3 spans 16 residues. Trimming at V came to 3 bases and at J to 5 bases, leaving 7 bases not matched to a gene. Germline V CDR1 and CDR2: KGHSH, LQKENI. The CDR3 sequence: CASSPTTGLAGDEQYF. As DNA, the CDR3 is TGTGCCAGCTCACCGACGACAGGACTAGCGGGAGACGAGCAGTACTTC.

This clone is a singleton in its sample. The chain couples TRBV11-2 to TRBJ2-1; TRBD1 matches at 8 bases. CDR1 is SGHAT, CDR2 FQNNGV, per germline. The junction had 19 bases not matched to a gene; V was cut back by 3 bases and J by 6 bases. The CDR3 sequence is 19 residues long. This CDR3 is CASSFQVNEVTGESNEQFF. As DNA, the CDR3 is TGTGCCAGCAGCTTTCAGGTCAATGAGGTGACAGGGGAGTCCAATGAGCAGTTCTTC.

J is TRBJ1-1 and V is TRBV6-1; the D gene is possibly TRBD1 (6 bases). CDR3 length: 12 amino acids. CDR1 is MNHNS, CDR2 SASEGT, per germline. The germline V and J ends were trimmed by 3 bases and 10 bases, with 12 bases remaining between them. CDR3 protein: CASSDGGLGAFF. In DNA, the CDR3 is TGTGCCAGCAGTGACGGGGGCCTGGGAGCTTTCTTT.

The chain links TRBV29-1 to TRBJ2-1, with 10 bases lining up with TRBD2. This CDR3 comprises 15 residues. J was trimmed by 4 bases and V by 6 bases; bases with no gene match: 9. CDR1 and CDR2 from the germline V gene are SQVTM and ANQGSEA. The CDR3 DNA is TGCAGCGTCACAAGCCCAGCGGGAGGGTACAATGAGCAGTTCTTC. The encoded protein is CSVTSPAGGYNEQFF.

The J gene is TRBJ2-7, the V gene TRBV2, with D hard to call. CDR1 is SNHLY, CDR2 FYNNEI, per germline. CDR3 length: 13 amino acids. With 6 bases removed from V and 4 bases from J, the gap between germline ends came to 13 bases. Here the CDR3 DNA reads TGTGCCAGCAGCTCCGTACCGGTTTACGAGCAGTACTTC. Translated: CASSSVPVYEQYF.

The rearrangement uses TRBV20-1 and TRBJ1-1; D is undetermined. Trimming removed 4 bases from V and 6 bases from J, with 9 bases in between. Germline CDR1 DFQATT, CDR2 SNEGSKA (reference sequence). There are 11 residues in the CDR3. CDR3 sequence reads: CSATYSPEAFF. Here the CDR3 DNA reads TGCAGTGCTACCTACAGCCCTGAAGCTTTCTTT.

The V gene is TRBV5-1, the J gene TRBJ2-7, with D uncertain. There are 14 residues in the CDR3. The germline V gene has CDR1 SGHRS and CDR2 YFSETQ. V was cut by 0 bases and J by 7 bases, with 14 bases left in between. In DNA form, the CDR3 reads TGCGCCAGCAGCTTGGCCTCGACTGCTGGGGAGCAGTACTTC. It is translated as CASSLASTAGEQYF.

The J gene is TRBJ1-1, the V gene TRBV7-7; no clear D gene. The CDR3 extends over 13 amino acids. V was cut by 2 bases and J by 1 base, with 5 bases left in between. In germline, CDR1 is SSHAT, CDR2 FNYEAQ (reference sequence). The CDR3 loop reads CASSLNQNTEAFF. The CDR3 DNA sequence: TGTGCCAGCAGCTTAAACCAGAACACTGAAGCTTTCTTT.

This sequence joins TRBV18 and TRBJ1-5; D remains ambiguous. Trimming took 2 bases from V and 0 from J, leaving 26 bases between them. CDR3 size: 21 residues. From germline, CDR1 is KGHSH and CDR2 LQKENI. CDR3 sequence reads: CASSPEFTGRMWAYSNQPQHF. As DNA, the CDR3 is TGTGCCAGCTCACCAGAATTTACGGGCCGAATGTGGGCATATAGCAATCAGCCCCAGCATTTT. The full variable domain, its missing parts supplied by reference TRBV18 and TRBJ1-5, is NAGVMQNPRHLVRRRGQEARLRCSPMKGHSHVYWYRQLPEEGLKFMVYLQKENIIDESGMPKERFSAEFPKEGPSILRIQQVVRGDSAAYFCASSPEFTGRMWAYSNQPQHFGDGTRLSIL.

Turning to this clone: The same CDR3 is also encoded by other DNA sequences in this sample. The chain recombines TRBV28 with TRBJ1-2, with D uncertain. The CDR3 covers 12 residues. Germline CDR1 is MDHEN and CDR2 is SYDVKM. V was pared by 2 bases and J by 7 bases, with 8 bases between. The CDR3 bases are TGTGCCAGCAGTTTAGGTGGATTTGGCTACACCTTC. This sequence encodes CASSLGGFGYTF.

This chain joins TRBV6-5 and TRBJ2-7; 11 bases match TRBD1. With 6 bases clipped from V and 6 bases from J, the junction kept 10 bases outside the gene matches. CDR3 length: 15 amino acids. In germline, CDR1 is MNHEY, CDR2 SVGAGI. The CDR3 DNA reads as TGTGCCAGCAGAATAGGGACAGGGGGGCCGGGCGAGCAGTACTTC. The encoded protein is CASRIGTGGPGEQYF.

This clone was seen a single time. This chain uses TRBV29-1 with TRBJ2-6; D ambiguous. Per the germline V gene, CDR1 is SQVTM and CDR2 is ANQGSEA. V lost 1 base and J 4 bases, leaving 11 bases between the germline ends. CDR3 size: 15 residues. In nucleotides, the CDR3 is TGCAGCGTTGAAGGGTCGCCAACGGGGGCCAACGTCCTGACTTTC. This codes for CSVEGSPTGANVLTF.

Concerning this clone itself: Its ends do not fully match the called genes, so a read error is possible. V and J are TRBV28 and TRBJ1-2; D unresolved. The germline CDR1 and CDR2 sequences are MDHEN and SYDVKM. The CDR3 has 12 residues. This CDR3 is CASSSLNDGYTF. CDR3 in DNA: TGTGCCAGCAGCTCCCTTAACGATGGCTACACCTTC.

The chain employs TRBV9 and TRBJ2-1, with 8 bases matching TRBD2. Unmatched junction bases numbered 4, after V lost 0 bases and J lost 2 bases. The CDR3 loop spans 16 amino acids. Germline V gene sequence: CDR1 SGDLS, CDR2 YYNGEE. In nucleotides, the CDR3 is TGTGCCAGCAGCGTAGGAGCTAGCGGGCCCTACAATGAGCAGTTCTTC. This gives the protein CASSVGASGPYNEQFF.

As DNA, the CDR3 is TGTGCCACCAGCAGACGTGGTGGGACAGTCTATGGCTACACCTTC. It translates to CATSRRGGTVYGYTF. The chain recombines TRBV15 with TRBJ1-2, with 7 bases fitting TRBD1. CDR1 is LNHNV and CDR2 is YYDKDF in the germline V gene (reference sequence). The junction had 7 bases not matched to a gene; V was cut back by 2 bases and J by 4 bases. The length of the CDR3 is 15 residues.

The chain combines TRBV6-5 with TRBJ2-1, with D maybe TRBD2 (6 bases). Trimming cost V 4 bases and J 5 bases, with 12 bases left between them. Germline V lookup: CDR1 MNHEY, CDR2 SVGAGI. CDR3 length: 14 amino acids. CDR3 loop: CASSWTISNNEQFF. As DNA, the CDR3 is TGTGCCAGCAGTTGGACTATTTCCAACAATGAGCAGTTCTTC.

This clone has just one count. The chain employs TRBV6-5 and TRBJ2-2; tentatively, D is TRBD2 (5 bases). V lost 6 bases and J 4 bases, leaving 9 bases between the germline ends. CDR3 length: 13 amino acids. Germline lookup yields CDR1 MNHEY and CDR2 SVGAGI. The CDR3 sequence: CASSPRVTGELFF. The CDR3, as DNA: TGTGCCAGCAGCCCGCGGGTCACCGGGGAGCTGTTTTTT.

This clone appeared a single time. This rearrangement joins TRBV7-3 to TRBJ1-1; D is unresolved. CDR1 is SGHTA, CDR2 FQGTGA, per germline. This CDR3 contains 17 residues. V was cut by 2 bases and J by 1 base, with 17 bases left in between. The CDR3 sequence: CASSLSPALGRNTEAFF. The CDR3 nucleotides read TGTGCCAGCAGCTTATCCCCTGCTTTAGGGCGGAACACTGAAGCTTTCTTT.

The chain combines TRBV27 with TRBJ2-1; perhaps TRBD2 as D (5 bases). Trimming removed 5 bases at V and 4 bases at J, with 12 bases between. CDR3 length: 14 amino acids. The V gene's germline CDR1 is MNHEY and CDR2 SMNVEV (reference sequence). The CDR3 DNA is TGTGCCAGCAGTAAACTCGGACTGTACAATGAGCAGTTCTTC. This encodes CASSKLGLYNEQFF.

This clone was recorded only once. The chain combines TRBV4-3 with TRBJ2-1, with D hard to call. Germline V gene data show CDR1 as LGHNA and CDR2 as YSLEER. This CDR3 is 17 amino acids long. Trimming stripped 0 bases from V and 0 bases from J, with 12 bases between. CDR3 residues: CASSQEPHMSSYNEQFF. In nucleotides, the CDR3 is TGCGCCAGCAGCCAAGAACCCCACATGAGCTCCTACAATGAGCAGTTCTTC.

V is TRBV19 and J is TRBJ2-2, with TRBD1 identical over 10 bases. V was clipped by 5 bases and J by 4 bases; unmatched bases: 7. The CDR3 covers 16 residues. Germline loops: CDR1 LNHDA, CDR2 SQIVND (reference sequence). CDR3 DNA sequence: TGTGCCAGTAGTCCGACACGGACAGGGGGCACCGGGGAGCTGTTTTTT. This gives the protein CASSPTRTGGTGELFF.

On this clone itself: The sample carries other DNA sequences with the same CDR3. The rearrangement links TRBV9 to TRBJ2-2, with D maybe TRBD2 (7 bases). This CDR3 spans 15 amino acids. Germline-derived CDR1 and CDR2 are SGDLS and YYNGEE. Trimming took off 0 bases at V and 3 bases at J, with 9 bases between the two ends. This chain's CDR3 is CASSVAGGYTGELFF. CDR3 sequence (DNA): TGTGCCAGCAGCGTAGCGGGGGGCTACACCGGGGAGCTGTTTTTT.

The chain uses TRBV6-5 and TRBJ2-7; D uncertain. Trimming cost V 6 bases and J 3 bases, with 9 bases left between them. Germline-derived CDR1 and CDR2 are MNHEY and SVGAGI. The CDR3 is 12 residues long. CDR3 sequence reads: CASSTDGYEQYF. The CDR3 DNA sequence: TGTGCCAGCAGCACGGACGGCTACGAGCAGTACTTC.